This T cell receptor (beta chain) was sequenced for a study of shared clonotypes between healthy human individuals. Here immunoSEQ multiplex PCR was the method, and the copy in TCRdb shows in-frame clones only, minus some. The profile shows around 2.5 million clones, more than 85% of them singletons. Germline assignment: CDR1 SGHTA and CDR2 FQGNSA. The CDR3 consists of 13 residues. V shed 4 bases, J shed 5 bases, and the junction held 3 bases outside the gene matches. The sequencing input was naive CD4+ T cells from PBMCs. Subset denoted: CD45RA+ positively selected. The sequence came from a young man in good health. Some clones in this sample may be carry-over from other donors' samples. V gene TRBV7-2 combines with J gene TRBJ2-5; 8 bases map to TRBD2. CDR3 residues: CASSYSGTETQYF. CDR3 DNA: TGTGCCAGCAGCTATAGCGGGACCGAGACCCAGTACTTC.